These 3 T cell receptor beta chains originate from one sample sequenced in a study of shared clonotypes between healthy human individuals. The assay was immunoSEQ multiplex PCR, and TCRdb's table has in-frame clones only and misses some. Of about 1 million clones detected, around 78% appear once; the ten largest clones hold around 0.47%. The material sequenced was memory CD4+ T cells from PBMCs. Subset described: CD45RA-negative fraction. The receptors were gathered from a man younger than 35 in good health. Some clones in this sample may be carry-over from other donors' samples.

About this clone itself: This specimen includes other DNA sequences encoding the same CDR3. The V call is TRBV20-1, the J call TRBJ2-7, with 8 bases fitting TRBD1. In germline, CDR1 is DFQATT, CDR2 SNEGSKA (reference sequence). The CDR3 runs 11 residues. Trimming cost V 6 bases and J 4 bases; bases outside gene matches: 2. For the CDR3, the DNA is TGCAGTGCCCGACAGGGGTACGAGCAGTACTTC. Its protein is CSARQGYEQYF.

This clone is a singleton in its sample. The gene calls are TRBV4-1 and TRBJ2-2; possible D gene TRBD1, 5 bases. The CDR3 totals 15 residues. In germline, CDR1 is MGHRA, CDR2 YSYEKL. V gave up 4 bases and J gave up 4 bases, with 13 bases separating them. CDR3 DNA: TGCGCCAGCAGCCCAAGAACACAGGCCACCGGGGAGCTGTTTTTT. Its translation: CASSPRTQATGELFF.

The chain joins TRBV6-6 to TRBJ2-2; D is ambiguous. The germline CDR1 and CDR2 sequences are MNHNY and SVGAGI (reference sequence). V was clipped by 0 bases and J by 8 bases, with 4 bases between them. The CDR3 covers 12 residues. CDR3 amino acids: CASSYSGGELFF. CDR3 DNA sequence: TGTGCCAGCAGTTACTCTGGAGGGGAGCTGTTTTTT.